These T cell receptor beta chains were read from a single sample in a study of human T cells and chemical hapten exposure. Using its own MiXCR run on the RACE reads, TCRdb lists one record per CDR3 protein. The table records 300,000 to 450,000 distinct CDR3 sequences, 4% to 6% of them present only once. The specimen was whole blood, collected in connection with sensitization to the hapten diphenylcyclopropenone (DPC). These receptor sequences come from a woman aged 45-65 years with alopecia areata. Some clones in this sample may be carry-over from other donors' samples. Both conserved end residues are part of each CDR3. Fields, in order: CDR3 length, D gene, V gene, clone size, J gene, CDR3 protein, CDR3 DNA. The D gene is left open where the match is weak. Not all rows give a size; the values are once, few, many and, for expanded clones, a class.

cdr3_length: 14
d_call: .
v_call: TRBV2
clone_size: few
j_call: TRBJ2-7
cdr3_aa: CASSDGGSVYEQYF
cdr3_nt: TGTGCCAGCAGTGACGGGGGCTCAGTCTACGAGCAGTACTTC

cdr3_length: 13
d_call: .
v_call: TRBV20-1
clone_size: few
j_call: TRBJ2-3
cdr3_aa: CSARWLATDTQYF
cdr3_nt: TGCAGTGCTAGATGGCTAGCGACAGATACGCAGTATTTT

cdr3_length: 13
d_call: .
v_call: TRBV28
clone_size: many
j_call: TRBJ1-2
cdr3_aa: CASSSPTDQGYTF
cdr3_nt: TGTGCCAGCAGTTCCCCGACAGACCAGGGCTACACCTTC

cdr3_length: 14
d_call: TRBD1
v_call: TRBV27
clone_size: few
j_call: TRBJ1-1
cdr3_aa: CASSLSRGITEAFF
cdr3_nt: TGTGCCAGCAGTTTATCCAGGGGGATCACTGAAGCTTTCTTT

cdr3_length: 13
d_call: TRBD1
v_call: TRBV27
clone_size: many
j_call: TRBJ2-7
cdr3_aa: CASSRTGRNEQYF
cdr3_nt: TGTGCCAGCTCCAGGACAGGGAGGAACGAGCAGTACTTC

cdr3_length: 15
d_call: .
v_call: TRBV6-5
clone_size: many
j_call: TRBJ2-1
cdr3_aa: CASSPGQGGYNEQFF
cdr3_nt: TGTGCCAGCAGCCCCGGGCAGGGGGGGTACAATGAGCAGTTCTTC

cdr3_length: 14
d_call: TRBD1
v_call: TRBV29-1
clone_size: many
j_call: TRBJ2-3
cdr3_aa: CSVAGQGNPDTQYF
cdr3_nt: TGCAGCGTTGCGGGACAGGGAAACCCAGATACGCAGTATTTT

cdr3_length: 19
d_call: TRBD1
v_call: TRBV15
clone_size: many
j_call: TRBJ2-3
cdr3_aa: CATSRARLSGQGSPDTQYF
cdr3_nt: TGTGCCACCAGCAGAGCTAGGCTATCGGGACAGGGTAGCCCAGATACGCAGTATTTT

cdr3_length: 14
d_call: .
v_call: TRBV6-5
clone_size: few
j_call: TRBJ1-6
cdr3_aa: CASRPREAISPLHF
cdr3_nt: TGTGCCAGCAGACCCCGAGAGGCTATTTCACCCCTCCACTTT

cdr3_length: 16
d_call: .
v_call: TRBV21-1
clone_size: .
j_call: TRBJ2-5
cdr3_aa: CASSKAARERKETQYF
cdr3_nt: TGTGCCAGCAGCAAAGCAGCCCGGGAGAGAAAAGAGACCCAGTACTTC

cdr3_length: 16
d_call: TRBD1
v_call: TRBV11-2
clone_size: .
j_call: TRBJ2-1
cdr3_aa: CASSPRQGVVYNEQFF
cdr3_nt: TGTGCCAGCAGCCCCCGACAGGGGGTGGTTTACAATGAGCAGTTCTTC

cdr3_length: 15
d_call: TRBD1
v_call: TRBV14
clone_size: many
j_call: TRBJ2-3
cdr3_aa: CASSQVTGGTDTQYF
cdr3_nt: TGTGCCAGCAGCCAAGTCACAGGGGGCACAGATACGCAGTATTTT

cdr3_length: 14
d_call: .
v_call: TRBV5-1
clone_size: once
j_call: TRBJ2-3
cdr3_aa: CASSPGQTTDTQYF
cdr3_nt: TGCGCCAGCAGCCCGGGGCAAACCACAGATACGCAGTATTTT

cdr3_length: 13
d_call: .
v_call: TRBV2
clone_size: many
j_call: TRBJ1-1
cdr3_aa: CASIGGQGVEAFF
cdr3_nt: TGTGCCAGCATAGGCGGGCAGGGTGTTGAAGCTTTCTTT

cdr3_length: 14
d_call: TRBD2
v_call: TRBV6-6
clone_size: many
j_call: TRBJ2-1
cdr3_aa: CASRGLPKSNEQFF
cdr3_nt: TGTGCCAGCAGGGGACTACCGAAAAGCAATGAGCAGTTCTTC

cdr3_length: 16
d_call: TRBD1
v_call: TRBV28
clone_size: many
j_call: TRBJ1-3
cdr3_aa: CASTVSGQGSGNTIYF
cdr3_nt: TGTGCCAGCACGGTTTCGGGACAGGGCTCTGGAAACACCATATATTTT

cdr3_length: 13
d_call: .
v_call: TRBV6-5
clone_size: many
j_call: TRBJ1-1
cdr3_aa: CASSPQGYSEAFF
cdr3_nt: TGTGCCAGCAGCCCACAGGGATACTCTGAAGCTTTCTTT

cdr3_length: 16
d_call: .
v_call: TRBV28
clone_size: many
j_call: TRBJ2-7
cdr3_aa: CASSPSGGPTSYEQYF
cdr3_nt: TGTGCCAGCAGCCCCTCTGGGGGCCCTACCTCCTACGAGCAGTACTTC

cdr3_length: 16
d_call: .
v_call: TRBV27
clone_size: .
j_call: TRBJ2-1
cdr3_aa: CASSFFGAKSYNEQFF
cdr3_nt: TGTGCCAGCAGTTTCTTCGGGGCGAAGTCCTACAATGAGCAGTTCTTC

cdr3_length: 13
d_call: .
v_call: TRBV7-3
clone_size: few
j_call: TRBJ2-2
cdr3_aa: CASSQLETGELFF
cdr3_nt: TGTGCCAGCAGCCAACTAGAGACCGGGGAGCTGTTTTTT

cdr3_length: 16
d_call: .
v_call: TRBV3-1
clone_size: .
j_call: TRBJ2-2
cdr3_aa: CASSWGGRRNTGELFF
cdr3_nt: TGTGCCAGCAGCTGGGGGGGCCGACGGAACACCGGGGAGCTGTTTTTT

cdr3_length: 11
d_call: .
v_call: TRBV5-5
clone_size: few
j_call: TRBJ2-3
cdr3_aa: CASSLMDTQYF
cdr3_nt: TGTGCCAGCAGCTTGATGGATACGCAGTATTTT

cdr3_length: 16
d_call: .
v_call: TRBV2
clone_size: few
j_call: TRBJ1-1
cdr3_aa: CASSEALGLANTEAFF
cdr3_nt: TGTGCCAGCAGTGAAGCGCTTGGGCTTGCGAACACTGAAGCTTTCTTT

cdr3_length: 16
d_call: .
v_call: TRBV4-2
clone_size: .
j_call: TRBJ1-2
cdr3_aa: CASSQDLGLRGDGYTF
cdr3_nt: TGTGCCAGCAGCCAAGATCTGGGCCTTAGAGGGGATGGCTACACCTTC

cdr3_length: 16
d_call: TRBD2
v_call: TRBV20-1
clone_size: few
j_call: TRBJ2-1
cdr3_aa: CSARDEGTSGTVKQFF
cdr3_nt: TGCAGTGCTAGAGATGAAGGGACTAGCGGGACGGTTAAGCAGTTCTTC

cdr3_length: 14
d_call: .
v_call: TRBV11-2
clone_size: few
j_call: TRBJ1-2
cdr3_aa: CASSPAGSLYGYTF
cdr3_nt: TGTGCCAGCAGCCCCGCCGGCAGTCTCTATGGCTACACCTTC

cdr3_length: 15
d_call: .
v_call: TRBV7-2
clone_size: few
j_call: TRBJ1-1
cdr3_aa: CASSLGAVFGTEAFF
cdr3_nt: TGTGCCAGCAGCTTAGGCGCAGTTTTCGGAACTGAAGCTTTCTTT

cdr3_length: 17
d_call: TRBD1
v_call: TRBV3-1
clone_size: many
j_call: TRBJ2-4
cdr3_aa: CASSYDRGQDLKNIQYF
cdr3_nt: TGTGCCAGCAGCTACGACAGGGGGCAAGACCTCAAAAACATTCAGTACTTC

cdr3_length: 14
d_call: .
v_call: TRBV7-2
clone_size: many
j_call: TRBJ1-2
cdr3_aa: CASSLGTGILGYTF
cdr3_nt: TGTGCCAGCAGCTTAGGAACGGGGATCCTCGGCTACACCTTC

cdr3_length: 16
d_call: .
v_call: TRBV4-2
clone_size: few
j_call: TRBJ2-5
cdr3_aa: CASSQGIRSDEDTQYF
cdr3_nt: TGTGCCAGCAGCCAAGGAATACGGTCAGATGAAGATACCCAGTACTTC

cdr3_length: 17
d_call: .
v_call: TRBV6-5
clone_size: .
j_call: TRBJ2-3
cdr3_aa: CASSYSGGPHLTDTQYF
cdr3_nt: TGTGCCAGCAGTTACTCGGGGGGTCCCCACCTAACAGATACGCAGTATTTT

cdr3_length: 14
d_call: .
v_call: TRBV10-1
clone_size: many
j_call: TRBJ1-1
cdr3_aa: CASSESRGRAEAFF
cdr3_nt: TGCGCCAGCAGTGAGTCTAGGGGTCGGGCTGAAGCTTTCTTT

cdr3_length: 15
d_call: TRBD2
v_call: TRBV7-9
clone_size: many
j_call: TRBJ2-1
cdr3_aa: CAAWVFSGGAYEQFF
cdr3_nt: TGTGCCGCCTGGGTGTTTAGCGGGGGGGCATATGAGCAGTTCTTC

cdr3_length: 13
d_call: .
v_call: TRBV6-2/TRBV6-3
clone_size: many
j_call: TRBJ2-1
cdr3_aa: CASSPFEYNEQFF
cdr3_nt: TGTGCCAGCAGCCCCTTCGAATACAATGAGCAGTTCTTC

cdr3_length: 13
d_call: .
v_call: TRBV20-1
clone_size: few
j_call: TRBJ2-3
cdr3_aa: CSAKSPYTDTQYF
cdr3_nt: TGCAGTGCTAAGTCCCCATACACAGATACGCAGTATTTT

cdr3_length: 12
d_call: .
v_call: TRBV15
clone_size: .
j_call: TRBJ1-1
cdr3_aa: CATSRERDEAFF
cdr3_nt: TGTGCCACCAGCAGAGAGCGGGATGAAGCTTTCTTT

cdr3_length: 14
d_call: .
v_call: TRBV15
clone_size: few
j_call: TRBJ2-1
cdr3_aa: CATSRLSGADEQFF
cdr3_nt: TGTGCCACCAGCAGGTTGTCAGGGGCCGATGAGCAGTTCTTC

cdr3_length: 13
d_call: .
v_call: TRBV13
clone_size: .
j_call: TRBJ2-1
cdr3_aa: CASSGKGGIEQFF
cdr3_nt: TGTGCCAGCAGTGGGAAGGGGGGCATTGAGCAGTTCTTC

cdr3_length: 16
d_call: .
v_call: TRBV5-4
clone_size: .
j_call: TRBJ2-2
cdr3_aa: CASSMDGPTIPGELFF
cdr3_nt: TGTGCCAGCAGCATGGACGGCCCAACGATTCCCGGGGAGCTGTTTTTT

cdr3_length: 17
d_call: TRBD1
v_call: TRBV6-5
clone_size: .
j_call: TRBJ1-2
cdr3_aa: CASSFTNRDRANYGYTF
cdr3_nt: TGTGCCAGCAGTTTTACAAACCGGGACAGGGCCAACTATGGCTACACCTTC